This T cell receptor beta chain stems from a study of Ad26.COV2.S vaccination and SARS-CoV-2 variants (dated by TCRdb to 2020 to 2023). With regard to the full study: Donors in the vaccine arm were drawn from COV1001, a multicentre, randomized, double-blind, placebo-controlled phase I-IIa trial testing Ad26.COV2.S in healthy adults. Ad26.COV2.S was given intramuscularly at 5x10^10 or 1x10^11 viral particles, as a single shot or as two shots 56 days apart. TCRbeta repertoire sequencing served as the tool for gauging how specific and how broad the SARS-CoV-2-reactive T cell receptors were following Ad26.COV2.S vaccination. A total of 32 samples were included in the TCR-sequenced set, comprising about 20 Ad26.COV2.S vaccine recipients, 5 placebo recipients and 8 SARS-CoV-2 convalescent individuals. Participants in the trial were split at random into five groups of five each, receiving low-dose or high-dose Ad26.COV2.S once or twice, or else placebo on both occasions. Investigators remained blinded to trial group allocation during experiments and outcome assessment.

Summary of the overall study and its limitations: Vaccine and placebo recipients had comparable non-spike TCR breadth, which fits with the vaccine containing only spike. It was noted by the authors that total T cell responses may have been underestimated by the TCR breadth and depth analyses. Compared with placebo recipients, Ad26.COV2.S recipients showed higher spike-specific TCR breadth (P = 0.0014). The study was not powered to compare responses between vaccine doses or regimens. After vaccination, spike-specific CD8+ and CD4+ T cell responses were reported to show substantial breadth.

Measured from the cysteine to the phenylalanine, the CDR3 is 16 residues long. CDR3 DNA only is kept here, 48 bases in frame from base 1. Trimming takes 4 bases off V and 1 base off J; junction bases not matched to a gene: 3. Reading the germline V gene gives CDR1 SGHRS and CDR2 YFSETQ. Points on this clone: It has no known antigen specificity. No quality values exist for individual bases; no much larger clone is one base distant. The sample carries other DNA sequences with the same CDR3.

The immunoSEQ Assay was used to sequence TCRbeta CDR3 regions. After extraction, genomic DNA underwent amplification by bias-controlled multiplex PCR, followed by high-throughput sequencing. As for the authors' bioinformatics: To quantify the absolute abundance of each unique TCRbeta CDR3 region, sequences were collapsed and filtered. Usable DNA was measured by amplifying reference genes present in all nucleated cells, and TCRbeta template counts were normalized to that usable DNA to estimate T cell fraction. Repertoire TCRs were annotated as SARS-CoV-2-specific when V gene, CDR3 amino acid sequence and J gene were exactly matched to a known reactive TCR set. The reference SARS-CoV-2 TCR set was obtained from MIRA and was filtered for enrichment in COVID-19-positive ImmuneCODE repertoires, whereby public or cross-reactive TCRs were removed. Drawing on the MIRA antigens, annotated TCRs were analysed further at the level of specific ORF or position within ORF. Breadth was defined as annotated unique rearrangements over total unique productive rearrangements; depth was the summed frequency of those rearrangements. Group comparisons of TCR breadth used two-sided Wilcoxon rank-sum tests. The source is immuneACCESS, and TCRdb retained only in-frame sequences with V and J called. Part of the clones is not carried over; for the studies checked, unresolved V genes explain less than half of this, and the remainder is unexplained. That table gives V, J and clone size, and the DNA gave D and trimming. Here the sample has fewer than 400,000 clones; 90% occur a single time. In total, the top ten clones hold 5.5% of the sample.

The sample's treatment or condition label, decoded: 15 to 20 received Ad26.COV2.S at low or high dose, single or two shots; roughly five received placebo; per-sample allocation not given. For vaccine and placebo recipients, repertoires were sequenced using samples collected on day 63 after the first injection. Cohort 1b enrolled 25 adults aged 18-55 years at a single site in Boston, USA, between 29 July and 7 August 2020. Ad26.COV2.S was a replication-incompetent adenovirus type 26 vector that expressed a prefusion-stabilized SARS-CoV-2 spike protein derived from the original Wuhan strain. The chain uses TRBV5-1 and TRBJ2-1; the junction holds 12 bases that match TRBD2. The specimen was peripheral blood, collected in a trial of Ad26.COV2.S vaccine versus placebo. This clonotype was sampled from a person aged 18 to 59 who received the Ad26.COV2.S COVID-19 vaccine or a placebo. The CDR3 here reads CASSLAGGRSYNEQFF. Here is the DNA: TGCGCCAGCAGCCTAGCGGGGGGGCGTTCCTACAATGAGCAGTTCTTC.